The rows below give T cell receptor beta chains drawn from one sample of a study of blood T cells in healthy people across ages. TCRdb reprocessed the 5' RACE reads with MiXCR, giving one entry per CDR3 protein. The table includes fewer than 800,000 distinct CDR3 sequences, 21% detected once. The source material was blood. Source of these receptors: a man between 65 and 80 years old in good health. Each CDR3 is given with its conserved first and last residue. The D gene is left open where the match is weak. Only part of the rows carry a size: once, few, many, or a class if the clone is expanded.

D gene	J gene	V gene	clone size	CDR3 DNA	CDR3 protein
TRBD2	TRBJ2-1	TRBV10-3	few	TGTGCCATCAGTGACCCCTCACTAGCGGGGGCCTACAATGAGCAGTTCTTC	CAISDPSLAGAYNEQFF
-	TRBJ1-5	TRBV10-3	few	TGTGCCATCAGTGAGCCGAGTCAGCCCCAGCATTTT	CAISEPSQPQHF
-	TRBJ1-1	TRBV29-1	-	TGCAGCGCCGGTGAGGGGGGTCACACTGAAGCTTTCTTT	CSAGEGGHTEAFF
TRBD2	TRBJ2-3	TRBV5-1	-	TGCGCCAGCAGCTTCGCGGCTAGCGGGACTAGCACAGATACGCAGTATTTT	CASSFAASGTSTDTQYF
TRBD2	TRBJ2-1	TRBV4-1	-	TGCGCCAGCAGCCCCCCGGGCGGGAGGGCCCAGGATGAGCAGTTCTTC	CASSPPGGRAQDEQFF
-	TRBJ1-4	TRBV7-9	many	TGTGCCAGCAGCTCCCTGACGTCAACTAATGAAAAACTGTTTTTT	CASSSLTSTNEKLFF
-	TRBJ1-6	TRBV7-6	-	TGTGCCAGCAGCTTACGTATGGGTTCGACAGGTCTTAATTCACCCCTCCACTTT	CASSLRMGSTGLNSPLHF
-	TRBJ2-4	TRBV20-1	-	TGCAGTGCTAGTAGGGAAGCCAAAAACATTCAGTACTTC	CSASREAKNIQYF
-	TRBJ2-1	TRBV6-5	-	TGTGCCAGCAGTTACTCGATCGCGAGAAATGAGCAGTTCTTC	CASSYSIARNEQFF
TRBD2	TRBJ2-5	TRBV6-5	-	TGTGCCAGCGGTTCCCCTAGCGGGCAAGAGACCCAGTACTTC	CASGSPSGQETQYF
TRBD1	TRBJ2-2	TRBV5-1	-	TGCGCCAGCAGCGGCAGGGGGCACAACACCGGGGAGCTGTTTTTT	CASSGRGHNTGELFF
TRBD1	TRBJ1-1	TRBV6-6	-	TGTGCCAGCAGTAACCGGGACAGTAACACTGAAGCTTTCTTT	CASSNRDSNTEAFF
-	TRBJ2-1	TRBV5-1	few	TGCGCCAGCAGCTTGGCGCAATACAATGAGCAGTTCTTC	CASSLAQYNEQFF
-	TRBJ1-4	TRBV6-6	-	TGTGCCAGCAGTACACGGGGTGAGGGATACCTGTTTTTT	CASSTRGEGYLFF